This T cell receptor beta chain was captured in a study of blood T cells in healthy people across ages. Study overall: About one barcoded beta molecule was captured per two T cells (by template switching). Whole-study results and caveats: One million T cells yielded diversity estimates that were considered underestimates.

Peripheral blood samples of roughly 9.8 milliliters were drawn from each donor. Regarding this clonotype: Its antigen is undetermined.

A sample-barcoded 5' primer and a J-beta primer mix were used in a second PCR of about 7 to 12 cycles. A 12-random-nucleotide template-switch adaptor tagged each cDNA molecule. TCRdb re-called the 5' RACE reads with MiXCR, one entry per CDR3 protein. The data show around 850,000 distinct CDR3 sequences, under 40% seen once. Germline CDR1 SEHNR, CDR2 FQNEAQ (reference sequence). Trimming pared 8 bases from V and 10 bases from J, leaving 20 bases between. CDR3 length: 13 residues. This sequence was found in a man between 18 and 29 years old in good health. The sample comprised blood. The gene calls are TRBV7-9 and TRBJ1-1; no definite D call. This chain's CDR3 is CASFPLAALGAFF. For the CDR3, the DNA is TGTGCCAGCTTCCCCCTTGCAGCACTCGGAGCTTTCTTT.